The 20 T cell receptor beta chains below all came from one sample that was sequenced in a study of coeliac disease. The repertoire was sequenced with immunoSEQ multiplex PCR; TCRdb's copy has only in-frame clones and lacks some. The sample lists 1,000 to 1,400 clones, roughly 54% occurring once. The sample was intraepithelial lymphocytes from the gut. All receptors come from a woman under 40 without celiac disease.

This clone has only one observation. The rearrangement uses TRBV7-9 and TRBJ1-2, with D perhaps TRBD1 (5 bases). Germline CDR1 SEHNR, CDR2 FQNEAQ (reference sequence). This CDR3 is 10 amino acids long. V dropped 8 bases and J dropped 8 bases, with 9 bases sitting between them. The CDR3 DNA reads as TGTGCCAGCGGGGCTATGGGCTACACCTTC. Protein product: CASGAMGYTF.

The CDR3 bases are TGTGCCAGCAGCTTAGCCCAGGGAGAGACCCAGTACTTC. It encodes CASSLAQGETQYF. The chain combines TRBV7-9 with TRBJ2-5; a weak D match, TRBD1 (5 bases). This CDR3 is built from 13 residues. Germline V gene lookup returns CDR1 SEHNR and CDR2 FQNEAQ (reference sequence). The V gene lost 0 bases and the J gene lost 4 bases, with 6 bases spanning the gap. The full variable domain, completed using reference TRBV7-9 and TRBJ2-5, is DTGVSQNPRHKITKRGQNVTFRCDPISEHNRLYWYRQTLGQGPEFLTYFQNEAQLEKSRLLSDRFSAERPKGSFSTLEIQRTEQGDSAMYLCASSLAQGETQYFGPGTRLLVL.

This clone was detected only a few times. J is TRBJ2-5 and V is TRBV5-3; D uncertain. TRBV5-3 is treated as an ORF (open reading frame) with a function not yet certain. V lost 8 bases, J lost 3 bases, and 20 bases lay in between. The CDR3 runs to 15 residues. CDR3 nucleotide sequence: TGTGCCAGCAGCGTAACGGGTTTCGGAAAAGAGACCCAGTACTTC. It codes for CASSVTGFGKETQYF.

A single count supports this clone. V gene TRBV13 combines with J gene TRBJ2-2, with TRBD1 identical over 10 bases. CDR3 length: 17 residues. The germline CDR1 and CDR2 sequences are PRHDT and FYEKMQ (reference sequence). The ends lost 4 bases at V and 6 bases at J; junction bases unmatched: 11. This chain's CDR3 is CASSSTAGQGNPGELFF. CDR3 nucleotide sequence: TGTGCCAGCAGCTCCACGGCGGGACAGGGGAATCCCGGGGAGCTGTTTTTT.

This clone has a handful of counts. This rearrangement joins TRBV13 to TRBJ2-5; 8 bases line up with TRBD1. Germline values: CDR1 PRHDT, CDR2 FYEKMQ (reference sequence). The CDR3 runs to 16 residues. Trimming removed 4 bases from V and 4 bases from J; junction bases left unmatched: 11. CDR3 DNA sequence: TGTGCCAGCAGCTCGAGTACAGGGGGGCTTCTAGAGACCCAGTACTTC. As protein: CASSSSTGGLLETQYF. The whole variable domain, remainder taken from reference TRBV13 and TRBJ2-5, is AAGVIQSPRHLIKEKRETATLKCYPIPRHDTVYWYQQGPGQDPQFLISFYEKMQSDKGSIPDRFSAQQFSDYHSELNMSSLELGDSALYFCASSSSTGGLLETQYFGPGTRLLVL.

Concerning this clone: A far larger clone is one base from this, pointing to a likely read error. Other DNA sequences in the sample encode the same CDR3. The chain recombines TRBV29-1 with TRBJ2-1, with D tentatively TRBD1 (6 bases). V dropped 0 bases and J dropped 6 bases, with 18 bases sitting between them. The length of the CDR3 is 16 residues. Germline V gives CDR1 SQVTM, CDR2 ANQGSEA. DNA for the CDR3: TGCAGCGTTGAAGACCAGCGCACAGGGTTTTTCAATGAGCAGTTCTTC. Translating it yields CSVEDQRTGFFNEQFF.

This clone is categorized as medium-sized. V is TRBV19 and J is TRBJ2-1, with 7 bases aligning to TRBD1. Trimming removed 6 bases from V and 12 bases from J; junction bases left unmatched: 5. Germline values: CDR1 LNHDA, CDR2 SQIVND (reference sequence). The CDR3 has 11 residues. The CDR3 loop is CASSEGAGQFF. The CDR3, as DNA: TGTGCCAGTAGCGAGGGGGCCGGGCAGTTCTTC.

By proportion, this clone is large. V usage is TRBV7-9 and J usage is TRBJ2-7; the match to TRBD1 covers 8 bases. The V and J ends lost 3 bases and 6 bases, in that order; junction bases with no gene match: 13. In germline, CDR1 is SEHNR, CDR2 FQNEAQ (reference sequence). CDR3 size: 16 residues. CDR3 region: CASSFLERQGAGEQYF. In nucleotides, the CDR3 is TGTGCCAGCAGCTTCCTCGAGCGGCAGGGGGCGGGCGAGCAGTACTTC.

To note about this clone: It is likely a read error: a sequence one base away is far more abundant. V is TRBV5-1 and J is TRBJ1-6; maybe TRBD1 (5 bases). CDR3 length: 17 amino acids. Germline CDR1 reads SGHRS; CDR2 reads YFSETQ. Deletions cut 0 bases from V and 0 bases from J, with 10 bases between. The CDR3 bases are TGCGCCAGCAGCTTGGGGGACGGGAGCTCCTATAATTCACCCCTCCACTTT. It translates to CASSLGDGSSYNSPLHF.

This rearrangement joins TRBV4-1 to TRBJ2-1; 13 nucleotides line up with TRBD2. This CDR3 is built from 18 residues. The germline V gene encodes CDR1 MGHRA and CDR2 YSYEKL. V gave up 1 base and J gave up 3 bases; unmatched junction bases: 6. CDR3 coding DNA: TGCGCCAGCAGCCAAGCAGGGACTAGCGGGGTGCTCTACAATGAGCAGTTCTTC. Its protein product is CASSQAGTSGVLYNEQFF.

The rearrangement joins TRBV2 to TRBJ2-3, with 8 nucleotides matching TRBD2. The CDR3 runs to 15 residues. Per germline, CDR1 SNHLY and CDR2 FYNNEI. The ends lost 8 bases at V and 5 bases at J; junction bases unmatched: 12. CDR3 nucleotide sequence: TGTGCCAGCTCAAGCCTCGGGGGGGCAAAAGATACGCAGTATTTT. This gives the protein CASSSLGGAKDTQYF.

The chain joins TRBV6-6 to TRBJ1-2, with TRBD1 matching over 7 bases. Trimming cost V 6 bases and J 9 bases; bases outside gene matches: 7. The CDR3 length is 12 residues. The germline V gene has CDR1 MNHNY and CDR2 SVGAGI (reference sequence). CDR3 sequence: CASSNRQGSYTF. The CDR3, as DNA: TGTGCCAGCAGCAATCGACAGGGAAGCTACACCTTC.

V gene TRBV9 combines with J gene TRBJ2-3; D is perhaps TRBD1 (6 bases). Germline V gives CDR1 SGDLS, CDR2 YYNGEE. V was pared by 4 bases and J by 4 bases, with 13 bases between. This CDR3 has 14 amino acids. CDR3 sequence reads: CASSPRTASDTQYF. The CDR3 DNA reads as TGTGCCAGCAGCCCAAGGACAGCCTCAGATACGCAGTATTTT.

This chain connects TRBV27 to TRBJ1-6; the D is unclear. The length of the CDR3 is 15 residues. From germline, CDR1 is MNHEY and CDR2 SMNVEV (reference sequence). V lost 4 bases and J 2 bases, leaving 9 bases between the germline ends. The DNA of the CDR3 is TGTGCCAGCAGTTCACTGGGCGCCTATAATTCACCCCTCCACTTT. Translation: CASSSLGAYNSPLHF.

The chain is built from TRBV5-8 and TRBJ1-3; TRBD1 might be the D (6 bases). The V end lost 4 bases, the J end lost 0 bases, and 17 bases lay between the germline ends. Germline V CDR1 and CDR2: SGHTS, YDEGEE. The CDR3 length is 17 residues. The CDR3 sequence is CASSHWTVTDSGNTIYF. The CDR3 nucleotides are TGTGCCAGCAGCCACTGGACAGTTACCGACTCTGGAAACACCATATATTTT.

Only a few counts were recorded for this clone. Here the CDR3 DNA reads TGTGCCAGCAGTGAGATCGCGGGGGGCCACCGCTACGAGCAGTACTTC. It specifies CASSEIAGGHRYEQYF. The chain combines TRBV6-1 with TRBJ2-7; 8 bases match TRBD2. Germline values: CDR1 MNHNS, CDR2 SASEGT. The CDR3 runs to 16 residues. V dropped 3 bases and J dropped 3; count of bases not matched to a gene: 10.

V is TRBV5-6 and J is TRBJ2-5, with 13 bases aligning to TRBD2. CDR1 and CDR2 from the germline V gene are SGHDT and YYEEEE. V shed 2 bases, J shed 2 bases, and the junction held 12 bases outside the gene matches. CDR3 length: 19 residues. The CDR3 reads CASSFRSGTSGVLQETQYF. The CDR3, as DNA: TGTGCCAGCAGCTTTCGGTCCGGGACTAGCGGGGTTCTACAAGAGACCCAGTACTTC.

The CDR3: CASRTDSTNTGELFF. The CDR3 nucleotides read TGTGCCAGCAGAACGGACAGTACGAACACCGGGGAGCTGTTTTTT. This chain links TRBV6-6 with TRBJ2-2, with D possibly TRBD1 on 6 matching bases. CDR1 MNHNY and CDR2 SVGAGI come from the germline V gene (reference sequence). The V and J ends lost 6 bases and 0 bases respectively, with 11 bases between them. The CDR3 is 15 amino acids.

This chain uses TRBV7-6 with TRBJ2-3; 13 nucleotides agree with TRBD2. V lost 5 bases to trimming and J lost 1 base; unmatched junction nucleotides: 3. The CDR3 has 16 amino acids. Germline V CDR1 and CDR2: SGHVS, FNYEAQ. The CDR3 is CASSLGLAGGTDTQYF. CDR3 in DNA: TGTGCCAGCAGCCTCGGACTAGCGGGGGGCACAGATACGCAGTATTTT.

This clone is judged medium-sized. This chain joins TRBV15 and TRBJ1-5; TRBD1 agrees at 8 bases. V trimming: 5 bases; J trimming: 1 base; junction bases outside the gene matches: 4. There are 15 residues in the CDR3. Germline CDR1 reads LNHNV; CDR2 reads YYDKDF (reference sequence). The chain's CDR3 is CATSGQGGSNQPQHF. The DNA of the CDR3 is TGTGCCACCAGCGGACAGGGCGGAAGCAATCAGCCCCAGCATTTT.